Many counts were recorded for the clone carrying this TCR beta chain. Template material for amplifying TCR beta CDR3 regions consisted of RNA transcripts. The TCR CDR3 was amplified in a first-round RT-PCR using the HTBI primer set. TCRdb passed the multiplex PCR reads through MiXCR, listing each CDR3 protein once. The sample contains 250,000 to 400,000 distinct CDR3 sequences, roughly an eighth of which appear only once. PBMCs were sourced from less than 12 ml fresh peripheral blood. The data are from a study of T cells in Graves' hyperthyroidism and ophthalmopathy. Germline assignment: CDR1 KGHSH and CDR2 LQKENI. The CDR3 is 16 residues long. V trimming: 6 bases; J trimming: 5 bases; junction bases outside the gene matches: 14.

The chain joins TRBV18 to TRBJ2-7, with 9 bases matching TRBD1. The sequence was collected from a middle-aged woman with Graves' ophthalmopathy. Specimen: blood. The CDR3 DNA is TGTGCCAGCTCGGATCTCCCCGGGACAGGGCTGGACGAGCAGTACTTC. It yields the protein CASSDLPGTGLDEQYF.